Presented here are 20 T cell receptor beta chains from one specimen sequenced in a study of blood T cell repertoires in COVID-19. The table came from immunoSEQ multiplex PCR; TCRdb's copy has only in-frame clones and leaves some out. Among 300,000 to 400,000 clones, 87% were seen once, and the ten largest hold under 3%. The sample taken for sequencing was peripheral blood. These receptor sequences come from an older woman with COVID-19, enrolled during active disease.

The genes are TRBV28 and TRBJ1-2, with D hard to call. Germline values: CDR1 MDHEN, CDR2 SYDVKM. Deletions cut 6 bases from V and 8 bases from J, with 13 bases between. There are 12 residues in the CDR3. CDR3 nucleotides: TGTGCCAGCAGCCTAAAGGCGCGGGGCTACACCTTC. Protein: CASSLKARGYTF.

The CDR3 loop is CASSPGGAYGYTF. The DNA of the CDR3 is TGTGCCAGCAGCCCGGGGGGGGCCTATGGCTACACCTTC. The chain links TRBV7-2 to TRBJ1-2; TRBD1 might be the D (6 bases). The germline V gene encodes CDR1 SGHTA and CDR2 FQGNSA. The CDR3 runs 13 residues. V lost 5 bases and J 4 bases, leaving 11 bases between the germline ends.

The chain combines TRBV2 with TRBJ2-7; TRBD1 might be the D (6 bases). CDR1 and CDR2 from the germline V gene are SNHLY and FYNNEI. The CDR3 sequence is 13 residues long. Trimming took 7 bases from V and 2 from J, leaving 12 bases between them. The CDR3 spells CASTVQGPYEQYF. In DNA, the CDR3 is TGTGCCAGCACAGTGCAGGGGCCCTACGAGCAGTACTTC.

This sequence joins TRBV7-2 and TRBJ2-7; TRBD2 agrees at 12 bases. The CDR3 runs to 16 residues. Germline loops: CDR1 SGHTA, CDR2 FQGNSA. V shed 2 bases and J 2 bases; nucleotides not matched to a gene: 4. In nucleotides, the CDR3 is TGTGCCAGCAGCTTAAGACTAGCGGGGGCCACCTACGAGCAGTACTTC. Residues: CASSLRLAGATYEQYF. Supplemented by reference TRBV7-2 and TRBJ2-7, the full variable domain reads GAGVSQSPSNKVTEKGKDVELRCDPISGHTALYWYRQSLGQGLEFLIYFQGNSAPDKSGLPSDRFSAERTGGSVSTLTIQRTQQEDSAVYLCASSLRLAGATYEQYFGPGTRLTVT.

Only one count was recorded for this clone. V gene TRBV29-1 combines with J gene TRBJ2-5, with 7 positions matching TRBD1. This CDR3 has 12 residues. Per the germline V gene, CDR1 is SQVTM and CDR2 is ANQGSEA. V shed 7 bases, J shed 7 bases, and the junction held 9 bases outside the gene matches. CDR3 protein: CSGTGARGTQYF. The DNA for the CDR3 is TGCAGCGGGACAGGAGCCCGAGGGACCCAGTACTTC.

This chain joins TRBV5-1 and TRBJ2-3; 7 nucleotides line up with TRBD1. The germline V gene encodes CDR1 SGHRS and CDR2 YFSETQ. The junction had 5 bases not matched to a gene; V was cut back by 2 bases and J by 5 bases. This CDR3 comprises 14 residues. CDR3 DNA: TGCGCCAGCAGCTTCACAGGGGCGAGAGATACGCAGTATTTT. Protein: CASSFTGARDTQYF.

J is TRBJ2-7 and V is TRBV5-8; unclear D gene. The CDR3 loop spans 13 amino acids. Germline V gives CDR1 SGHTS, CDR2 YDEGEE. V lost 0 bases and J lost 0, with 4 bases in between. In nucleotides, the CDR3 is TGTGCCAGCAGCTTGGTCTCCTCCTACGAGCAGTACTTC. This codes for CASSLVSSYEQYF.

The chain has TRBV25-1 and TRBJ1-4, with 9 bases matching TRBD1. Germline CDR1 reads MGHDK; CDR2 reads SYGVNS. The CDR3 sequence is 15 residues long. V was clipped by 8 bases and J by 10 bases; unmatched bases: 14. The CDR3 spells CASATEQGARGKLFF. The CDR3 nucleotides read TGTGCCAGCGCAACCGAACAGGGGGCGCGGGGAAAACTGTTTTTT.

The chain links TRBV3-1 (or the pseudogene TRBV3-2) to TRBJ2-5; 8 positions agree with TRBD2. The ends lost 1 base at V and 4 bases at J; junction bases unmatched: 11. The CDR3 has 17 residues. Germline-derived CDR1 and CDR2 are LGHDT and YNNKEL (reference sequence). The CDR3 spells CASSQVSGGPARETQYF. The CDR3 nucleotides are TGTGCCAGCAGCCAAGTATCGGGGGGGCCAGCCCGAGAGACCCAGTACTTC.

V and J are TRBV7-2 and TRBJ2-3; no firm D call. Germline values: CDR1 SGHTA, CDR2 FQGNSA. This CDR3 is 15 amino acids long. V shed 2 bases and J shed 3 bases, with 12 bases lying between them. The CDR3 spells CASSLSAASTDTQYF. The CDR3 DNA follows: TGTGCCAGCAGCTTATCGGCGGCCTCAACAGATACGCAGTATTTT.

The genes are TRBV19 and TRBJ1-5; 10 nucleotides match TRBD1. J was trimmed by 2 bases and V by 4 bases; bases with no gene match: 11. Germline values: CDR1 LNHDA, CDR2 SQIVND (reference sequence). This CDR3 has 18 amino acids. The CDR3 spells CASSTPGQGRWGNQPQHF. CDR3 nucleotides: TGTGCCAGTAGTACACCGGGACAGGGGAGGTGGGGCAATCAGCCCCAGCATTTT.

The chain joins TRBV3-1 (or the pseudogene TRBV3-2) to TRBJ1-5; D remains ambiguous. V gave up 4 bases and J gave up 9 bases, with 10 bases separating them. CDR1 and CDR2 (germline): LGHDT, YNNKEL (reference sequence). The CDR3 sequence is 12 residues long. As DNA, the CDR3 is TGTGCCAGCAGCCCCCCCCGGGGGCCCCAGCATTTT. Translating it yields CASSPPRGPQHF.

V and J are TRBV7-9 and TRBJ1-2; TRBD1 might be the D (5 bases). CDR3 length: 14 residues. The germline V and J ends were trimmed by 1 base and 1 base, with 7 bases remaining between them. Germline assignment: CDR1 SEHNR and CDR2 FQNEAQ (reference sequence). CDR3 protein: CASSLGGLNYGYTF. CDR3 bases: TGTGCCAGCAGCTTAGGGGGACTTAACTATGGCTACACCTTC.

The chain joins TRBV4-2 to TRBJ2-1, with a weak D call TRBD2 (5 bases). This CDR3 is 16 amino acids long. V was trimmed by 0 bases and J by 0 bases, leaving 9 bases between them. Germline values: CDR1 LGHNA, CDR2 YNFKEQ. The CDR3 DNA is TGTGCCAGCAGCCAAGAGTTAGCGAGCTCCTACAATGAGCAGTTCTTC. As protein: CASSQELASSYNEQFF.

The rearrangement links TRBV28 to TRBJ2-3, with D maybe TRBD1 (6 bases). Germline assignment: CDR1 MDHEN and CDR2 SYDVKM. V dropped 2 bases and J dropped 1 base, with 19 bases sitting between them. The CDR3 loop spans 18 amino acids. The CDR3 here is CASSLLWGRRGGTDTQYF. The CDR3 DNA is TGTGCCAGCAGTTTACTTTGGGGGCGACGGGGCGGCACAGATACGCAGTATTTT.

As to this clone: This clone may be a read error of a much larger clone one base away. V usage is TRBV7-9 and J usage is TRBJ1-3; D not resolved. The ends were cut back, 3 bases at V and 0 bases at J, with 6 bases in the middle. CDR3 length equals 14 residues. Looked up from germline, CDR1 is SEHNR and CDR2 is FQNEAQ (reference sequence). The CDR3: CASSFGSSGNTIYF. In DNA, the CDR3 is TGTGCCAGCAGCTTTGGCAGCTCTGGAAACACCATATATTTT. Full variable domain (outside the CDR3, taken from reference TRBV7-9 and TRBJ1-3): DTGVSQNPRHKITKRGQNVTFRCDPISEHNRLYWYRQTLGQGPEFLTYFQNEAQLEKSRLLSDRFSAERPKGSFSTLEIQRTEQGDSAMYLCASSFGSSGNTIYFGEGSWLTVV.

Points on this clone: Other DNA sequences in the sample encode the same CDR3. The chain couples TRBV5-1 to TRBJ2-7; no firm D call. CDR3 length: 15 residues. Germline V lookup: CDR1 SGHRS, CDR2 YFSETQ. V was trimmed by 0 bases and J by 0 bases, leaving 10 bases between them. The DNA of the CDR3 is TGCGCCAGCAGCTTGGCCGCAGGCAGCTCCTACGAGCAGTACTTC. Its protein product is CASSLAAGSSYEQYF.

This clone was seen only once. The rearrangement joins TRBV5-1 to TRBJ1-4; 7 positions agree with TRBD1. The J segment lost 8 bases and the V segment lost 0 bases, leaving 7 bases of the junction unmatched. CDR3 length equals 15 residues. CDR1 is SGHRS, CDR2 YFSETQ, per germline. The CDR3, as DNA: TGCGCCAGCAGCTTGGGAACAGGGGTAGGCGAAAAACTGTTTTTT. It yields the protein CASSLGTGVGEKLFF.

The chain combines TRBV5-1 with TRBJ2-2; possibly TRBD1 for D (6 bases). The CDR3 loop spans 14 amino acids. Between the trimmed V and J ends, which lost 5 bases and 4 bases, there was a span of 12 bases. Germline CDR1 and CDR2: SGHRS and YFSETQ. The CDR3 DNA reads as TGCGCCAGCAGGGCCACAGGGAGCACCGGGGAGCTGTTTTTT. Its translation: CASRATGSTGELFF.

The table lists this clone with many counts. The rearrangement uses TRBV6-1 and TRBJ2-7, with 7 bases identical to TRBD1. V lost 3 bases and J lost 3; bases outside the gene matches: 2. This CDR3 is 13 amino acids long. Germline CDR1 is MNHNS and CDR2 is SASEGT. Written as DNA, the CDR3 is TGTGCCAGCAGTGAGGGACAGATCTACGAGCAGTACTTC. Translating it yields CASSEGQIYEQYF.